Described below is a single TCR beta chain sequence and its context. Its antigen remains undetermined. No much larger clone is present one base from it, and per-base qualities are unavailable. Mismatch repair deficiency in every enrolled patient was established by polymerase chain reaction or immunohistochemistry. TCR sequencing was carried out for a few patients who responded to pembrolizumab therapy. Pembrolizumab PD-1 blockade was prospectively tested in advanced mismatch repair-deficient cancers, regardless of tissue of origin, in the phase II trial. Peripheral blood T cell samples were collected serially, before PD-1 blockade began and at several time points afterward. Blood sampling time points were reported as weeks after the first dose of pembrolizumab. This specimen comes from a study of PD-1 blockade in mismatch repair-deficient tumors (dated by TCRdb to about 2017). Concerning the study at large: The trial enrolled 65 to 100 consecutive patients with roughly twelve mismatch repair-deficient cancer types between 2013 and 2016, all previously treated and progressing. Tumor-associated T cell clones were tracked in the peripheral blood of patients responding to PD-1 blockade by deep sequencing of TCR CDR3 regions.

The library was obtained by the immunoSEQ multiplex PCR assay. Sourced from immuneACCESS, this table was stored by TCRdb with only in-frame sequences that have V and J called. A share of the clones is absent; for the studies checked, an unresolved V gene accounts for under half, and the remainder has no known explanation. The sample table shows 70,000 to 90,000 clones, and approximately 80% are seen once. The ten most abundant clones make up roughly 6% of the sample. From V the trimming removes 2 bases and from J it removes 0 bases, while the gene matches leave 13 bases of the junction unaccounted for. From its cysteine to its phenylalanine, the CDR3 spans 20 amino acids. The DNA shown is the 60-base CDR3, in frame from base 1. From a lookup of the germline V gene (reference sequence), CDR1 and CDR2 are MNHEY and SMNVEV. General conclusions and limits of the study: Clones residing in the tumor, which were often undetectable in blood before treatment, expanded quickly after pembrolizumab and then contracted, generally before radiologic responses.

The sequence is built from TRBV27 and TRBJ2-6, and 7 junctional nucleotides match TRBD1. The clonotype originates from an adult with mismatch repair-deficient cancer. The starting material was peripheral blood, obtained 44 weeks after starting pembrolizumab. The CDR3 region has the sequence CASSLSPPGQQYSGANVLTF. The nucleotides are TGTGCCAGCAGTTTAAGCCCTCCGGGACAGCAGTACTCTGGGGCCAACGTCCTGACTTTC.